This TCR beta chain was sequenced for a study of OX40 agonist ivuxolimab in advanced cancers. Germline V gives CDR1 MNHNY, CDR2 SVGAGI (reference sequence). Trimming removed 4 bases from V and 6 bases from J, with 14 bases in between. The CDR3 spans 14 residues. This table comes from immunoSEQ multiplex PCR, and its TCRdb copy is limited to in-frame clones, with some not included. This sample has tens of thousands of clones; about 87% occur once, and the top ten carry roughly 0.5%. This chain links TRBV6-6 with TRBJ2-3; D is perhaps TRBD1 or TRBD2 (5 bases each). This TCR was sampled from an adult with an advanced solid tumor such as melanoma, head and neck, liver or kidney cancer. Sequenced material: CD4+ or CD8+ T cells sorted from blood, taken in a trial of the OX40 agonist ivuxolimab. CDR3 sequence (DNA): TGTGCCAGCAGTTTGCCCGGGACGGTGGATACGCAGTATTTT. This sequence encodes CASSLPGTVDTQYF.